The TCR beta chain under discussion was sequenced for a study of blood T cell repertoires in COVID-19. The length of the CDR3 is 18 residues. Unmatched junction bases numbered 7, after V lost 0 bases and J lost 0 bases. Germline-derived CDR1 and CDR2 are ENHRY and SYGVKD. Sequenced by immunoSEQ multiplex PCR; TCRdb stores in-frame clones only, minus some. This sample has tens of thousands of clones, with 84% found just once. This clonotype was obtained from a man in his sixties or seventies with acute or convalescent COVID-19. This chain uses TRBV10-3 with TRBJ2-2, with 7 positions matching TRBD2. The sequenced sample consisted of peripheral blood. The CDR3 spells CAISESASGAANTGELFF. The CDR3 DNA reads as TGTGCCATCAGTGAGTCGGCTAGCGGTGCCGCGAACACCGGGGAGCTGTTTTTT.